The following is a T cell receptor (beta chain) sequence with its context. The target antigen is unknown. Template switching with 5'RACE generated the TCR cDNA and added a universal primer site and UMIs. Each CDR3 protein is one row after TCRdb ran MiXCR on the 5' RACE reads. The profile shows roughly 160,000 distinct CDR3 sequences, almost 7% of them singletons. The entry originates in a study of T cells after yellow fever vaccination. General study results and limits: A secondary response was less intense yet reached its peak sooner, at day 5 versus 15. Reappearance after the booster was seen for most primary-vaccination clones, at 95% to 98% CD4 and around 90% CD8.

V was pared by 7 bases and J by 2 bases, with 13 bases between. Germline CDR1 is SGHKS and CDR2 is YYEKEE (reference sequence). The CDR3 has 13 residues. The gene calls are TRBV5-5 and TRBJ2-7; no reliable D call. The origin of this receptor is a man younger than 30 who received the YFV17D yellow fever vaccine. The sample consisted of CD4+ T cells sorted from PBMCs, taken about 5 days after the first yellow fever vaccination. The CDR3 sequence: CASGPGLPYEQYV. The CDR3 DNA is TGTGCCAGCGGCCCCGGGCTCCCCTACGAGCAGTACGTC.